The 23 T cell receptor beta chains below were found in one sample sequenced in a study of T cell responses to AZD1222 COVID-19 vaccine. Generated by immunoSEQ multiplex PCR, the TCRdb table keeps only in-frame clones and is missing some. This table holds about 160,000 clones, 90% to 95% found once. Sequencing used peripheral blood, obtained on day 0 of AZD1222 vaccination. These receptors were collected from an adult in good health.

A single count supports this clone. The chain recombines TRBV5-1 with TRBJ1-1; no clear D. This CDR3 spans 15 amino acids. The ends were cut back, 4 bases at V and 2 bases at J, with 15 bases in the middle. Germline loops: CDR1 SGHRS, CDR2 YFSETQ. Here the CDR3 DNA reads TGCGCCAGCAGCCGTGATTCATTGGGTAACACTGAAGCTTTCTTT. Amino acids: CASSRDSLGNTEAFF.

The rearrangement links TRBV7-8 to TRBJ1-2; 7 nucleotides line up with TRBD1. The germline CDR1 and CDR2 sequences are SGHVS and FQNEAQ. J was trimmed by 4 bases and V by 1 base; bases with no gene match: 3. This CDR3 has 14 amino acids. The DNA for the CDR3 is TGTGCCAGCAGCTTAGTGCCAGGGGGCTATGGCTACACCTTC. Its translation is CASSLVPGGYGYTF.

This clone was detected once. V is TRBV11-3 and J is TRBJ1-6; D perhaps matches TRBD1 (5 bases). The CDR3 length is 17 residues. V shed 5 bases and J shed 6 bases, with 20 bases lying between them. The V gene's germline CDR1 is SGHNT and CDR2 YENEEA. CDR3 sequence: CASSPSMGLAVNSPLHF. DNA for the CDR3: TGTGCCAGCAGCCCGTCCATGGGGCTCGCGGTTAATTCACCCCTCCACTTT. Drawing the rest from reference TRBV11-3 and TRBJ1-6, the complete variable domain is EAGVVQSPRYKIIEKKQPVAFWCNPISGHNTLYWYLQNLGQGPELLIRYENEEAVDDSQLPKDRFSAERLKGVDSTLKIQPAELGDSAVYLCASSPSMGLAVNSPLHFGNGTRLTVT.

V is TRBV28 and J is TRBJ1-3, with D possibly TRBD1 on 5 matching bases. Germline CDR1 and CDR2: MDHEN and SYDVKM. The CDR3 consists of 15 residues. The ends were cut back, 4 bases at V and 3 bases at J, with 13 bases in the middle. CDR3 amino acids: CASSSKKGVGNTIYF. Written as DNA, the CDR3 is TGTGCCAGCAGTTCAAAAAAAGGGGTTGGAAACACCATATATTTT.

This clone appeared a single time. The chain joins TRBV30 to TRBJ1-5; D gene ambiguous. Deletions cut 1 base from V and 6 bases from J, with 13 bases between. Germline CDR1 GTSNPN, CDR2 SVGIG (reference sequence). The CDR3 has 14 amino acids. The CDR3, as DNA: TGTGCCTGGAGTGCAGTCTCATTGGGTCAGCCCCAGCATTTT. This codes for CAWSAVSLGQPQHF. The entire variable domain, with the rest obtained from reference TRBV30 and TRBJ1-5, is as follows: SQTIHQWPATLVQPVGSPLSLECTVEGTSNPNLYWYRQAAGRGLQLLFYSVGIGQISSEVPQNLSASRPQDRQFILSSKKLLLSDSGFYLCAWSAVSLGQPQHFGDGTRLSIL.

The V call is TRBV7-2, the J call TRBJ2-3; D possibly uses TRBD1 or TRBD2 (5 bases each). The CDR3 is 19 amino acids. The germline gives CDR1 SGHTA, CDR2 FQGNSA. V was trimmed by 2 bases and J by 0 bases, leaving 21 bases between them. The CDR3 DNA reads TGTGCCAGCAGCTTAAACTCCTTCCCGGGACGTATAAGCACAGATACGCAGTATTTT. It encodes CASSLNSFPGRISTDTQYF.

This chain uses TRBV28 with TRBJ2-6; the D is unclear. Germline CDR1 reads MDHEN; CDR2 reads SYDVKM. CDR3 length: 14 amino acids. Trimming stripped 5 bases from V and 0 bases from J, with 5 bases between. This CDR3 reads CASSRNSGANVLTF. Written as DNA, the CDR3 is TGTGCCAGCAGTCGTAACTCTGGGGCCAACGTCCTGACTTTC.

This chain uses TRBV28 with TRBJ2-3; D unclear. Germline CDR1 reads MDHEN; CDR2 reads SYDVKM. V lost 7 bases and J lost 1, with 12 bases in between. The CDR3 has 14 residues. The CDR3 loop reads CASNGREGTDTQYF. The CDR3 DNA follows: TGTGCCAGCAACGGGCGAGAGGGCACAGATACGCAGTATTTT.

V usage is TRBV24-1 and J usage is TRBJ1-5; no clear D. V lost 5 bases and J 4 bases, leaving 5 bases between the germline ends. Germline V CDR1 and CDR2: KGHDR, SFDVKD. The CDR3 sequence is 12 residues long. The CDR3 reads CATSGGNQPQHF. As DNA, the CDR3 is TGTGCCACCAGTGGCGGTAATCAGCCCCAGCATTTT.

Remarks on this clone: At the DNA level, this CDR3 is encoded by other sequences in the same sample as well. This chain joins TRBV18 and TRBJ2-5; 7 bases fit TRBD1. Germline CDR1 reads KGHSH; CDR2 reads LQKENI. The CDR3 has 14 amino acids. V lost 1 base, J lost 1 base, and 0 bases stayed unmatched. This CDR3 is CASSPQGAQETQYF. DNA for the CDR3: TGTGCCAGCTCACCACAGGGGGCCCAAGAGACCCAGTACTTC.

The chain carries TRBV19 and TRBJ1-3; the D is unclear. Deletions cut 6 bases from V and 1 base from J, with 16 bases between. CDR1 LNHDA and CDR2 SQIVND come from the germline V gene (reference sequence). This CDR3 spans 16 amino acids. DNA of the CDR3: TGTGCCAGTAGAGAAAGTGGGTCCACATCTGGAAACACCATATATTTT. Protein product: CASRESGSTSGNTIYF.

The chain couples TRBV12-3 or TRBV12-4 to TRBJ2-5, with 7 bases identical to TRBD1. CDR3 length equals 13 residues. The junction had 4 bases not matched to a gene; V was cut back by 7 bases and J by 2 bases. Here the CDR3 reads CASTGQEQETQYF. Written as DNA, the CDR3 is TGTGCCAGCACCGGACAGGAACAAGAGACCCAGTACTTC.

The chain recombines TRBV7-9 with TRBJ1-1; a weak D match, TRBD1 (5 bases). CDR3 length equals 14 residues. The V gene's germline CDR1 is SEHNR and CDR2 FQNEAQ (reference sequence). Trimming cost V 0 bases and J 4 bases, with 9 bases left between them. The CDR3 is CASSLAPGATEAFF. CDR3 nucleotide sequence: TGTGCCAGCAGCTTAGCTCCCGGGGCCACTGAAGCTTTCTTT.

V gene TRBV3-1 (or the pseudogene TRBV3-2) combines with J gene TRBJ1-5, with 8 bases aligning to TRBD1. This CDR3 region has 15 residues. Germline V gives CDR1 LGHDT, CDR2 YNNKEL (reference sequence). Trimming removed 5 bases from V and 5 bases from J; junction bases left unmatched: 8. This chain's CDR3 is CASSKTGDSHQPQHF. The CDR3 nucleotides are TGTGCCAGCAGCAAGACAGGGGATTCGCATCAGCCCCAGCATTTT.

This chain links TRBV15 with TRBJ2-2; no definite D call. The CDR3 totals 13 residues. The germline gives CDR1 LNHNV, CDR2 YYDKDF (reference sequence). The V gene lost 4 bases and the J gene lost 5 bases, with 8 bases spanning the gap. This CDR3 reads CATSNRFTGELFF. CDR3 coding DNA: TGTGCCACCAGCAACAGATTTACCGGGGAGCTGTTTTTT.

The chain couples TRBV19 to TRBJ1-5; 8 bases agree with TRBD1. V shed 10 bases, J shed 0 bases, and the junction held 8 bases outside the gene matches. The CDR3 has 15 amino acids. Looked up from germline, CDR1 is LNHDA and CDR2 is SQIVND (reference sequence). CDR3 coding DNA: TGTGCCACTGACAGGGGCGGTCATAGCAATCAGCCCCAGCATTTT. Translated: CATDRGGHSNQPQHF.

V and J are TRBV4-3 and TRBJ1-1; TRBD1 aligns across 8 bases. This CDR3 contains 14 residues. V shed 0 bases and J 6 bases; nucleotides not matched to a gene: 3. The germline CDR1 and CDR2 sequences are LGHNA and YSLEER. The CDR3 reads CASSQETGGAEAFF. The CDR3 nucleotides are TGCGCCAGCAGCCAAGAAACAGGGGGTGCTGAAGCTTTCTTT.

CDR3 in DNA: TGTGCCAGCAGCCCCGGGACGGCGGCGGCGGATGGCTACACCTTC. It codes for CASSPGTAAADGYTF. The chain combines TRBV3-1 (or the pseudogene TRBV3-2) with TRBJ1-2; D is possibly TRBD1 (5 bases). The CDR3 covers 15 residues. Trimming stripped 4 bases from V and 6 bases from J, with 18 bases between. Germline assignment: CDR1 LGHDT and CDR2 YNNKEL (reference sequence).

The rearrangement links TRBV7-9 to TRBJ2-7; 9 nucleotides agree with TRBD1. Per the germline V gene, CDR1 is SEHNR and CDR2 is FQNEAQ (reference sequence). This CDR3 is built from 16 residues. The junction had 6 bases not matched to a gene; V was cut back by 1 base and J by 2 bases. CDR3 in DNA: TGTGCCAGCAGCTTAGTAGGACAGGGGAAGACCTACGAGCAGTACTTC. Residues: CASSLVGQGKTYEQYF. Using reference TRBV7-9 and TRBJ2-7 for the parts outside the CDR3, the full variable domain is DTGVSQNPRHKITKRGQNVTFRCDPISEHNRLYWYRQTLGQGPEFLTYFQNEAQLEKSRLLSDRFSAERPKGSFSTLEIQRTEQGDSAMYLCASSLVGQGKTYEQYFGPGTRLTVT.

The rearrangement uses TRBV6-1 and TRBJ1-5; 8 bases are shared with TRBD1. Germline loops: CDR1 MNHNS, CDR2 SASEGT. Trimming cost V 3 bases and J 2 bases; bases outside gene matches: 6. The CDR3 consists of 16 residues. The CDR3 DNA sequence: TGTGCCAGCAGTGACCGGACAGGGTGGCGCAATCAGCCCCAGCATTTT. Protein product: CASSDRTGWRNQPQHF.

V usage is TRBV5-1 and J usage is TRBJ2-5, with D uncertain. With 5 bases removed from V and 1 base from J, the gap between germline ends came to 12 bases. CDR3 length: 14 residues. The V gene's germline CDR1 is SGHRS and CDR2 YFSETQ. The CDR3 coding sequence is TGCGCCAGCAGTCTCGACCGAATCCAAGAGACCCAGTACTTC. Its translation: CASSLDRIQETQYF.

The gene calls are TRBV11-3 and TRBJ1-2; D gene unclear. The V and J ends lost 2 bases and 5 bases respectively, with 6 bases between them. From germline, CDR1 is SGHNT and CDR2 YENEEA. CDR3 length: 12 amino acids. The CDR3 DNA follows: TGTGCCAGCAGCTTATCAGGATATGGCTACACCTTC. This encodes CASSLSGYGYTF.

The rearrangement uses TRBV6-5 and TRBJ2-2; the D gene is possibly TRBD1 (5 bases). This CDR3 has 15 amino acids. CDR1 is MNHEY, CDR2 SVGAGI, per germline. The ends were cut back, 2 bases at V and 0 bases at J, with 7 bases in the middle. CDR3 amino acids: CASSYGAANTGELFF. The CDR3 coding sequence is TGTGCCAGCAGTTACGGGGCGGCGAACACCGGGGAGCTGTTTTTT.